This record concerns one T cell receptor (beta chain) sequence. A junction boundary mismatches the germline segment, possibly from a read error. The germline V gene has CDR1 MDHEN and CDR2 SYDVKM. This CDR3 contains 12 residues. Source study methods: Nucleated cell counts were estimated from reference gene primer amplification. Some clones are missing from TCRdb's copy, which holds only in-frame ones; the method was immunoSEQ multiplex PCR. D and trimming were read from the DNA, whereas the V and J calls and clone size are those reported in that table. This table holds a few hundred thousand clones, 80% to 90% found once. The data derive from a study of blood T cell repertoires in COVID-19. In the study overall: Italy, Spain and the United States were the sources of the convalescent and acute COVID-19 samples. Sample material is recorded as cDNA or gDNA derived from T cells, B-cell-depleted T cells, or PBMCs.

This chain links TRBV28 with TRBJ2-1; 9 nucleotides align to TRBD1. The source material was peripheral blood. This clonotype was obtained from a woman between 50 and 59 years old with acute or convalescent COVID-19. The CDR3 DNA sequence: TGTGCCAGCAGTTTGGGGGGACAGGGTCTTCTCTTC. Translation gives CASSLGGQGLLF. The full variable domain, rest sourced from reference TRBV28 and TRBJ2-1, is DVKVTQSSRYLVKRTGEKVFLECVQDMDHENMFWYRQDPGLGLRLIYFSYDVKMKEKGDIPEGYSVSREKKERFSLILESASTNQTSMYLCASSLGGQGLLFGPGTRLTVL.